This T cell receptor beta chain was observed in a study of blood T cells in healthy people across ages. Primed by a sample-barcoded 5' primer and a J-beta primer mix, a second PCR proceeded for 7 to 11 cycles. Every cDNA molecule bore a tag from a template-switch adaptor containing 12 random nucleotides. TCRdb reprocessed the 5' RACE reads via MiXCR and lists one record per CDR3 protein. The sample contains 650,000 to 1,000,000 distinct CDR3 sequences, more than 35% of which appear only once. V gave up 4 bases and J gave up 5 bases; unmatched junction bases: 13. The CDR3 loop spans 17 amino acids. Germline lookup yields CDR1 LGHNA and CDR2 YSLEER. Study outcomes and limitations: PBMCs that were unsorted prevented a conclusive naive versus antigen-experienced comparison.

In each sample, at least 6.5 million PBMCs were isolated. In regard to this clonotype: Its matching antigen is unknown.

Sequenced material: blood. V and J are TRBV4-3 and TRBJ2-5, with 10 nucleotides matching TRBD1. This receptor was identified in a man older than 75 in good health. The CDR3: CASSRYRDRGGSETQYF. The CDR3 region has the DNA TGCGCCAGCAGCCGGTACCGGGACAGGGGTGGATCGGAGACCCAGTACTTC.